The 32 T cell receptor beta chains in this list originate from one sample, sequenced in a study of T cells in Graves' hyperthyroidism and ophthalmopathy. The investigators amplified TCR beta CDR3 regions from RNA transcripts. HTBI primers were employed in a first-round RT-PCR of the TCR CDR3. From the multiplex PCR reads, TCRdb called clonotypes with MiXCR, one entry per CDR3 protein. The sample shows nearly 600,000 distinct CDR3 sequences, approximately 15% of them seen only once. The sequenced sample consisted of blood. The receptors originated from a woman between 18 and 30 years old with Graves' ophthalmopathy.

The chain combines TRBV6-2 or TRBV6-3 with TRBJ2-3, with 7 positions matching TRBD2. CDR1 and CDR2 (germline): MNHEY, SVGEGT. The CDR3 has 15 amino acids. The V and J ends lost 6 bases and 14 bases, in that order; junction bases with no gene match: 20. The CDR3 DNA reads as TGTGCCAGCAGCCGACGGCGTCTAGCGGAGGGGTCGGGGTATTTT. This encodes CASSRRRLAEGSGYF.

About this clonotype itself: Sequence at one end of the junction differs from germline and may be a read error. V is TRBV5-5 and J is TRBJ1-4; D is perhaps TRBD1 (5 bases). CDR3 size: 14 residues. Germline V CDR1 and CDR2: SGHKS, YYEKEE (reference sequence). The DNA of the CDR3 is TGTGCCAGCGGCTTTGCTAACTGGGACGAAAAACTGTTTTTT. Residues: CASGFANWDEKLFF.

Many counts were recorded for this clonotype. J is TRBJ2-1 and V is TRBV20-1; possibly TRBD2 for D (6 bases). V lost 5 bases and J 8 bases, leaving 16 bases between the germline ends. Looked up from germline, CDR1 is DFQATT and CDR2 is SNEGSKA (reference sequence). CDR3 length equals 13 residues. The CDR3 spells CSAWRDSWDEQFF. In nucleotides, the CDR3 is TGCAGTGCTTGGCGGGACTCCTGGGATGAGCAGTTCTTC.

The table lists this clonotype with many counts. The rearrangement joins TRBV7-8 to TRBJ2-6; TRBD1 agrees at 7 bases. CDR1 is SGHVS, CDR2 FQNEAQ, per germline. This CDR3 is 16 amino acids long. V trimming: 2 bases; J trimming: 4 bases; junction bases outside the gene matches: 5. The CDR3 here is CASSLNTGAGANVLTF. CDR3 DNA sequence: TGTGCCAGCAGCTTAAATACAGGGGCGGGGGCCAACGTCCTGACTTTC.

Many counts were recorded for this clonotype. This sequence joins TRBV9 and TRBJ2-3; 8 bases map to TRBD2. The junction had 9 bases not matched to a gene; V was cut back by 0 bases and J by 3 bases. The CDR3 sequence is 17 residues long. In germline, CDR1 is SGDLS, CDR2 YYNGEE. CDR3 sequence reads: CASSVAPPTSGTDTQYF. Here the CDR3 DNA reads TGTGCCAGCAGCGTAGCTCCCCCAACTAGCGGTACAGATACGCAGTATTTT.

This clonotype was recorded many times. The V gene is TRBV6-2 or TRBV6-3, the J gene TRBJ2-5, with D unclear. The CDR3 contains 13 residues. The V end lost 5 bases, the J end lost 4 bases, and 11 bases lay between the germline ends. Germline CDR1 MNHEY, CDR2 SVGEGT. The DNA of the CDR3 is TGTGCCAGCAGTACCCGCCTCCGAGAGACCCAGTACTTC. Amino acid sequence: CASSTRLRETQYF.

The genes are TRBV27 and TRBJ1-1, with D possibly being TRBD1 (5 bases). The CDR3 spans 11 residues. Germline loops: CDR1 MNHEY, CDR2 SMNVEV (reference sequence). V shed 7 bases and J shed 11 bases, with 14 bases lying between them. The CDR3 protein is CASITGLSAFF. The DNA for the CDR3 is TGTGCCAGCATTACAGGCTTAAGTGCTTTCTTT.

The chain links TRBV6-1 to TRBJ1-3, with 7 bases that match TRBD1. J was trimmed by 0 bases and V by 5 bases; bases with no gene match: 13. Germline CDR1 reads MNHNS; CDR2 reads SASEGT. The CDR3 runs to 18 residues. CDR3 residues: CASSHWTGQIHSGNTIYF. CDR3 bases: TGTGCCAGCAGTCATTGGACAGGACAAATCCACTCTGGAAACACCATATATTTT.

Many counts were recorded for this clonotype. The chain carries TRBV7-9 and TRBJ2-1; either TRBD1 or TRBD2 may fit D (5 bases each). Trimming removed 5 bases from V and 0 bases from J, with 14 bases in between. This CDR3 region has 16 residues. The germline gives CDR1 SEHNR, CDR2 FQNEAQ (reference sequence). This CDR3 reads CASSPPGRRSYNEQFF. The CDR3 DNA sequence: TGTGCCAGCAGCCCTCCGGGACGTCGCTCCTACAATGAGCAGTTCTTC. The full variable domain, completed using reference TRBV7-9 and TRBJ2-1, is DTGVSQNPRHKITKRGQNVTFRCDPISEHNRLYWYRQTLGQGPEFLTYFQNEAQLEKSRLLSDRFSAERPKGSFSTLEIQRTEQGDSAMYLCASSPPGRRSYNEQFFGPGTRLTVL.

At least ten counts were recorded for this clonotype. This chain joins TRBV15 and TRBJ2-7; possible D gene TRBD1, 6 bases. The ends were cut back, 5 bases at V and 3 bases at J, with 17 bases in the middle. This CDR3 is built from 15 residues. CDR1 LNHNV and CDR2 YYDKDF come from the germline V gene (reference sequence). The CDR3 protein is CATSLTRGFDYEQYF. The CDR3 nucleotides are TGTGCCACCAGCTTAACTAGGGGGTTCGACTACGAGCAGTACTTC.

This clonotype appeared many times. The chain links TRBV11-1 to TRBJ2-5, with 9 bases identical to TRBD2. The germline gives CDR1 SGHAT, CDR2 FQDESV (reference sequence). With V trimmed by 7 bases and J by 5 bases, 5 bases remained unmatched. The CDR3 covers 13 residues. The CDR3 DNA reads as TGTGCCAGCACCGTAGCGGGAGTGGAGACCCAGTACTTC. Translating it yields CASTVAGVETQYF.

This clonotype was picked up many times. The V gene is TRBV6-2 or TRBV6-3, the J gene TRBJ1-5; D is unclear. This CDR3 is 14 amino acids long. Between the trimmed V and J ends, which lost 2 bases and 4 bases, there was a span of 9 bases. Germline values: CDR1 MNHEY, CDR2 SVGEGT. Here the CDR3 DNA reads TGTGCCAGCAGTTACCTCCTCGGGAATCAGCCCCAGCATTTT. Protein: CASSYLLGNQPQHF.

The sample holds many counts of this clonotype. The gene calls are TRBV30 and TRBJ2-7; tentatively, D is TRBD2 (5 bases). The CDR3 has 14 residues. Germline CDR1 is GTSNPN and CDR2 is SVGIG (reference sequence). The V and J ends lost 0 bases and 3 bases respectively, with 12 bases between them. This CDR3 is CAWSVGRLNYEQYF. CDR3 DNA sequence: TGTGCCTGGAGTGTGGGGAGACTCAACTACGAGCAGTACTTC.

This clonotype was counted ten times or more. The chain combines TRBV11-2 with TRBJ2-7; D remains unclear. The CDR3 sequence is 14 residues long. Per the germline V gene, CDR1 is SGHAT and CDR2 is FQNNGV. V was trimmed by 6 bases and J by 1 base, leaving 13 bases between them. CDR3 loop: CASSFSGPSYEQYF. The CDR3 DNA reads TGTGCCAGCAGTTTCTCCGGGCCGTCCTACGAGCAGTACTTC.

This clonotype was counted at least ten times. The chain recombines TRBV30 with TRBJ1-3; D is ambiguous. This CDR3 contains 13 residues. Per the germline V gene, CDR1 is GTSNPN and CDR2 is SVGIG (reference sequence). The V end lost 5 bases, the J end lost 7 bases, and 15 bases lay between the germline ends. CDR3 in DNA: TGTGCCTGGGACGACACGTTCGGGAACACCATATATTTT. Translated: CAWDDTFGNTIYF.

This clonotype was seen more than once but under ten times. This chain uses TRBV10-3 with TRBJ1-3, with unresolved D. The V and J ends lost 3 bases and 4 bases respectively, with 10 bases between them. Germline V CDR1 and CDR2: ENHRY, SYGVKD. This CDR3 contains 14 residues. Here the CDR3 reads CAISEGSSGNTIYF. DNA of the CDR3: TGTGCCATCAGTGAAGGTAGTTCGGGAAACACCATATATTTT.

There are many counts of this clonotype. The rearrangement joins TRBV4-3 to TRBJ1-1, with D tentatively TRBD1 (5 bases). V was cut by 1 base and J by 3 bases, with 9 bases left in between. The CDR3 has 14 residues. Germline assignment: CDR1 LGHNA and CDR2 YSLEER. The CDR3 protein is CASSQAGTYTEAFF. The CDR3 DNA reads TGCGCCAGCAGCCAAGCCGGGACGTACACTGAAGCTTTCTTT.

This clonotype showed up many times. The chain has TRBV20-1 and TRBJ2-1, with D perhaps matching TRBD1 (5 bases). Trimming left V 4 bases short and J 8 bases short, with 18 bases between. The CDR3 is 14 residues long. CDR1 DFQATT and CDR2 SNEGSKA come from the germline V gene (reference sequence). CDR3 amino acids: CSATPGQGYYEQFF. In DNA, the CDR3 is TGCAGTGCTACACCCGGGCAGGGATACTATGAGCAGTTCTTC.

Ten or more counts support this clonotype. DNA of the CDR3: TGTGCCAGCAGTGAACCGGGCAGGGGGAGCAATCAGCCCCAGCATTTT. The encoded protein is CASSEPGRGSNQPQHF. J is TRBJ1-5 and V is TRBV2; TRBD1 matches 7 bases. The CDR3 spans 16 residues. The germline V gene encodes CDR1 SNHLY and CDR2 FYNNEI. With 2 bases clipped from V and 1 base from J, the junction kept 5 bases outside the gene matches.

The chain is built from TRBV20-1 and TRBJ2-1; 9 nucleotides line up with TRBD2. Germline lookup yields CDR1 DFQATT and CDR2 SNEGSKA (reference sequence). The ends lost 1 base at V and 6 bases at J; junction bases unmatched: 19. The CDR3 spans 19 residues. The CDR3 reads CSARATLAGASFNRNEQFF. The CDR3, as DNA: TGCAGTGCTAGAGCTACTTTAGCGGGAGCCTCATTTAATCGCAATGAGCAGTTCTTC.

At least ten counts were recorded for this clonotype. This chain connects TRBV30 to TRBJ2-3; a weak D match, TRBD1 (5 bases). Germline V lookup: CDR1 GTSNPN, CDR2 SVGIG (reference sequence). Trimming removed 4 bases from V and 4 bases from J, with 12 bases in between. The CDR3 sequence is 13 residues long. CDR3 region: CAWTGWSADTQYF. In DNA, the CDR3 is TGTGCCTGGACAGGGTGGAGCGCAGATACGCAGTATTTT.

This clonotype came up many times. The V call is TRBV7-3, the J call TRBJ2-5, with D possibly TRBD1 on 5 matching bases. CDR3 length: 13 amino acids. V was shortened by 7 bases and J by 5 bases, with 14 bases between the two germline ends. Germline CDR1 SGHTA, CDR2 FQGTGA. The CDR3 loop reads CASTPVAGETQYF. The CDR3 DNA reads as TGTGCCAGCACCCCAGTTGCAGGGGAGACCCAGTACTTC. The full variable domain, in which reference TRBV7-3 and TRBJ2-5 provide the parts outside the CDR3, is GAGVSQTPSNKVTEKGKYVELRCDPISGHTALYWYRQSLGQGPEFLIYFQGTGAADDSGLPNDRFFAVRPEGSVSTLKIQRTERGDSAVYLCASTPVAGETQYFGPGTRLLVL.

A note on this clonotype: It may be a read error: a sequence one base away is much more abundant. The CDR3 reads CASSVGSAGATDTQYF. DNA of the CDR3: TGTGCCAGCAGCGTAGGATCCGCGGGCGCCACAGATACGCAGTATTTT. The chain carries TRBV9 and TRBJ2-3, with a possible D match to TRBD2 (5 bases). V was pared by 0 bases and J by 2 bases, with 13 bases between. Germline V gene sequence: CDR1 SGDLS, CDR2 YYNGEE. The CDR3 is 16 amino acids.

This clonotype was detected ten times or more. The genes are TRBV7-2 and TRBJ2-5; D perhaps matches TRBD1 (6 bases). Germline assignment: CDR1 SGHTA and CDR2 FQGNSA. The length of the CDR3 is 15 residues. The germline V and J ends were trimmed by 2 bases and 5 bases, with 15 bases remaining between them. As DNA, the CDR3 is TGTGCCAGCAGCTTAAAGGACAGAGTCTTGGAGACCCAGTACTTC. Protein product: CASSLKDRVLETQYF.

This clonotype turned up a few times. At one end the junction does not follow the germline gene, possibly because of a read error. The chain is built from TRBV10-3 and TRBJ2-7, with D perhaps TRBD2 (5 bases). This CDR3 has 15 amino acids. Germline-derived CDR1 and CDR2 are ENHRY and SYGVKD. DNA of the CDR3: TGTGCCATCGGTGAGCCTGCCGGGATCGGGTCCGAGCAGTACTTC. This gives the protein CAIGEPAGIGSEQYF.

This clonotype was seen ten or more times. V is TRBV7-9 and J is TRBJ2-7; 12 bases agree with TRBD2. With 1 base clipped from V and 4 bases from J, the junction kept 2 bases outside the gene matches. This CDR3 region has 15 residues. Germline CDR1 and CDR2: SEHNR and FQNEAQ (reference sequence). CDR3 sequence (DNA): TGTGCCAGCAGCTTAGAGACTAGCGGGAGTTACGAGCAGTACTTC. Amino acid sequence: CASSLETSGSYEQYF.

This clonotype occurred many times. The J gene is TRBJ1-4, the V gene TRBV2; 8 nucleotides match TRBD1. The CDR3 totals 16 residues. Losses at the gene ends were 7 bases for V and 10 bases for J; bases not matched to a gene: 17. Germline lookup yields CDR1 SNHLY and CDR2 FYNNEI. The CDR3 nucleotides are TGTGCCAGCACCGGGACAGGTTATGGACTTCAGGGAAAACTGTTTTTT. This sequence encodes CASTGTGYGLQGKLFF. The full variable domain, in which reference TRBV2 and TRBJ1-4 provide the parts outside the CDR3, is EPEVTQTPSHQVTQMGQEVILRCVPISNHLYFYWYRQILGQKVEFLVSFYNNEISEKSEIFDDQFSVERPDGSNFTLKIRSTKLEDSAMYFCASTGTGYGLQGKLFFGSGTQLSVL.

This clonotype showed up many times. This chain links TRBV29-1 with TRBJ1-2; TRBD1 might be the D (5 bases). Trimming took off 5 bases at V and 10 bases at J, with 20 bases between the two ends. Germline assignment: CDR1 SQVTM and CDR2 ANQGSEA. CDR3 length: 13 residues. The CDR3 sequence is CSVPYRDGGDYTF. The CDR3 coding sequence is TGCAGCGTTCCGTACCGGGACGGGGGTGACTACACCTTC. The whole variable domain, remainder taken from reference TRBV29-1 and TRBJ1-2, is SAVISQKPSRDICQRGTSLTIQCQVDSQVTMMFWYRQQPGQSLTLIATANQGSEATYESGFVIDKFPISRPNLTFSTLTVSNMSPEDSSIYLCSVPYRDGGDYTFGSGTRLTVV.

V usage is TRBV12-3 or TRBV12-4 and J usage is TRBJ2-7, with a weak D call TRBD1 (6 bases). With 5 bases removed from V and 0 bases from J, the gap between germline ends came to 14 bases. The CDR3 is 15 amino acids. CDR3 loop: CASSEYRVSSYEQYF. The DNA for the CDR3 is TGTGCCAGCAGTGAATACAGGGTATCCTCCTACGAGCAGTACTTC.

This clonotype was recorded many times. The chain is built from TRBV7-8 and TRBJ2-1, with D perhaps matching TRBD2 (6 bases). V lost 4 bases to trimming and J lost 0 bases, with 19 bases between them. Germline lookup yields CDR1 SGHVS and CDR2 FQNEAQ. This CDR3 has 18 amino acids. The CDR3: CASSSMLWEASSYNEQFF. The CDR3 DNA follows: TGTGCCAGCAGCTCAATGTTGTGGGAGGCGAGCTCCTACAATGAGCAGTTCTTC.

This clonotype was seen a few times. V gene TRBV19 combines with J gene TRBJ2-7; D remains unclear. Trimming cost V 5 bases and J 1 base, with 12 bases left between them. This CDR3 has 14 residues. From germline, CDR1 is LNHDA and CDR2 SQIVND (reference sequence). CDR3 residues: CASSDDTRSYEQYF. The CDR3 bases are TGTGCCAGTAGTGACGACACGCGGTCCTACGAGCAGTACTTC.

Ten or more counts support this clonotype. The chain has TRBV24-1 and TRBJ2-3, with TRBD1 matching 10 bases. The junction had 13 bases not matched to a gene; V was cut back by 2 bases and J by 0 bases. This CDR3 is 20 amino acids long. Germline V gene sequence: CDR1 KGHDR, CDR2 SFDVKD. The CDR3 loop is CATSDSRWGQGPQSTDTQYF. The CDR3 nucleotides are TGTGCCACCAGTGATTCAAGGTGGGGACAGGGGCCCCAAAGCACAGATACGCAGTATTTT.